This paragraph covers one TCR beta chain sequence. The repertoire was sequenced with immunoSEQ multiplex PCR; TCRdb's copy has only in-frame clones and lacks some. In the table there are around 46,000 clones, approximately 80% of which are singletons. The data belong to a study of radiation and T cells in renal cell carcinoma. The time point was: baseline pretreatment blood. Sample treatment: 15 Gy SBRT to primary tumor, nephrectomy 4 weeks later. Serial blood draws occurred at baseline and 2 and 4 weeks post-SBRT. The CDR3 has 12 amino acids. Germline assignment: CDR1 GTSNPN and CDR2 SVGIG (reference sequence). Deletions cut 5 bases from V and 1 base from J, with 9 bases between.

This chain connects TRBV30 to TRBJ2-7; no reliable D call. This sample comprised blood, obtained from a patient whose treatment included radiotherapy and nephrectomy. The receptor was derived from a woman aged 70-85 years with renal cell carcinoma. For the CDR3, the DNA is TGTGCCTGGTCTGGGGTTTCCTACGAGCAGTACTTC. Translating gives CAWSGVSYEQYF.